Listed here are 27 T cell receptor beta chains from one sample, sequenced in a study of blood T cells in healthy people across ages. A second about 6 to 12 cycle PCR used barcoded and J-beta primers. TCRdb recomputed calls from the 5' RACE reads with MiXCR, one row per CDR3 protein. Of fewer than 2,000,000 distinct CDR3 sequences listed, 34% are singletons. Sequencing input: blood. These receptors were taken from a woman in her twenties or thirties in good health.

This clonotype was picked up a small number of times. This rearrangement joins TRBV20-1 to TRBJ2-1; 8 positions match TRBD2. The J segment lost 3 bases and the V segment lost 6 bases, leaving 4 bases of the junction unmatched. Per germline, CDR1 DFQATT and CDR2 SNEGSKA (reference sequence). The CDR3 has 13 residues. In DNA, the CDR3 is TGCAGTGCCACCGGGGGGGTCTACAATGAGCAGTTCTTC. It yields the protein CSATGGVYNEQFF.

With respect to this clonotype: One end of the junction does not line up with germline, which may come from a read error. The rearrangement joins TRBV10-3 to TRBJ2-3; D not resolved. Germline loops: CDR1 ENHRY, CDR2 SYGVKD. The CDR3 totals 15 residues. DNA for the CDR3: TGTGCCATCAGTGAGCGGAAGGAAACCACAGATACGCGGTATTTT. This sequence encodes CAISERKETTDTRYF.

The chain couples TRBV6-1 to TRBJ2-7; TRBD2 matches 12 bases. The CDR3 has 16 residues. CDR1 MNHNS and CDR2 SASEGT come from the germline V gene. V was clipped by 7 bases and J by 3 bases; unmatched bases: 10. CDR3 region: CASIPSGGVLNYEQYF. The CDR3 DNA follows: TGTGCCAGCATCCCTAGCGGGGGGGTCCTGAACTACGAGCAGTACTTC.

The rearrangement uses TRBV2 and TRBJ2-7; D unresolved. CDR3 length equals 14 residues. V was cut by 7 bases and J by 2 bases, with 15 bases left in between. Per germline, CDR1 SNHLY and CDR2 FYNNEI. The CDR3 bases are TGTGCCAGCAAGGGTGGCGCGGCCCCCTACGAGCAGTACTTC. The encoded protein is CASKGGAAPYEQYF.

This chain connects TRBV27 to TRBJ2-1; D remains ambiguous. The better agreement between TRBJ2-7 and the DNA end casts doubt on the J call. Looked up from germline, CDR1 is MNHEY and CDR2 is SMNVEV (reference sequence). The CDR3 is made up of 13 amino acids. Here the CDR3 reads CASSCATSYEQYF. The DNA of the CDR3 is TGTGCCAGCAGTTGTGCTACTTCCTACGAGCAGTACTTC.

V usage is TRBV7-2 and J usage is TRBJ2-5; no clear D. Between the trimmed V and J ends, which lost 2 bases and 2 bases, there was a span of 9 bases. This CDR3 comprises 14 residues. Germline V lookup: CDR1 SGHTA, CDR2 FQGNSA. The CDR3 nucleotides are TGTGCCAGCAGCTTATTATGGCAACAAGAGACCCAGTACTTC. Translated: CASSLLWQQETQYF.

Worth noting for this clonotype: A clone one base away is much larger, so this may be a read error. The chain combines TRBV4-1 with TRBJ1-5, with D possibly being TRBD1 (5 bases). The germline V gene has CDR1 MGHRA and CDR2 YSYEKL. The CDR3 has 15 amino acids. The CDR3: CASRQDGGGNQPQHF. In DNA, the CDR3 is TGCGCCAGCCGCCAAGACGGGGGAGGCAATCAGCCCCAGCATTTT.

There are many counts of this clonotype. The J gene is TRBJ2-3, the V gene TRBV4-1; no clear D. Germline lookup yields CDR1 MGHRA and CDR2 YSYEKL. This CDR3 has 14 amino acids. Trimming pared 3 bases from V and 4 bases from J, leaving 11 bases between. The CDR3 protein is CASSHGASPDTQYF. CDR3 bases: TGCGCCAGCAGCCACGGTGCTAGTCCAGATACGCAGTATTTT.

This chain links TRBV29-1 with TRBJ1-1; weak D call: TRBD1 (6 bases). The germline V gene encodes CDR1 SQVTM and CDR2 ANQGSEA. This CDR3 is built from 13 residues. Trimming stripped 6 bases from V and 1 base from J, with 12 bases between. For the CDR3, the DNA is TGCAGCGTCAGGACAGCTCGGAACACTGAAGCTTTCTTT. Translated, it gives CSVRTARNTEAFF.

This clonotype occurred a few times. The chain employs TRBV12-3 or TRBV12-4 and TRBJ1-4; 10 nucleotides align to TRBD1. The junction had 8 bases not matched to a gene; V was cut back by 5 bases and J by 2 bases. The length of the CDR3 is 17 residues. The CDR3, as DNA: TGTGCCAGCAGTCCGGGACAGGGGCCGGGGACTAATGAAAAACTGTTTTTT. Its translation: CASSPGQGPGTNEKLFF.

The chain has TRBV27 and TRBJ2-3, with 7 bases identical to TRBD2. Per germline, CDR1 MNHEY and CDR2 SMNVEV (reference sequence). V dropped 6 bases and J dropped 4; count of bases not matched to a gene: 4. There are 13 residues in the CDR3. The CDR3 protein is CASRRLAADTQYF. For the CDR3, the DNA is TGTGCCAGCAGGCGACTAGCAGCAGATACGCAGTATTTT.

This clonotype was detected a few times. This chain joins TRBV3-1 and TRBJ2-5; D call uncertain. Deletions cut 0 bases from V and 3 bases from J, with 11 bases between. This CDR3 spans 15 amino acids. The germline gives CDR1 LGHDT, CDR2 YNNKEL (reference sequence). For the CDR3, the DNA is TGTGCCAGCAGCCAAGAGAAGGCGGTTGAAGAGACCCAGTACTTC. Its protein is CASSQEKAVEETQYF.

The CDR3 nucleotides read TGCGCCAGCAGCTTGGCTAGCGGGAGGGGGAATGAGCAGTTCTTC. Its protein product is CASSLASGRGNEQFF. This chain uses TRBV5-1 with TRBJ2-1; 12 bases fit TRBD2. CDR1 is SGHRS and CDR2 is YFSETQ in the germline V gene. The CDR3 contains 15 residues. V shed 0 bases, J shed 7 bases, and the junction held 2 bases outside the gene matches.

The chain's CDR3 is CAISGTSGRAAGELFF. For the CDR3, the DNA is TGTGCCATCAGTGGAACTAGCGGGAGGGCGGCCGGGGAGCTGTTTTTT. The rearrangement uses TRBV10-3 and TRBJ2-2, with 13 bases that match TRBD2. The CDR3 length is 16 residues. The V and J ends lost 4 bases and 6 bases, in that order; junction bases with no gene match: 5. CDR1 and CDR2 (germline): ENHRY, SYGVKD.

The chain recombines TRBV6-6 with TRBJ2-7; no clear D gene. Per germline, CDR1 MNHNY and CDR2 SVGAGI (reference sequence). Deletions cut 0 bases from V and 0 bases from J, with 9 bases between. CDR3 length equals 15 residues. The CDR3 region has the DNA TGTGCCAGCAGTTACTCGAGTCGGGTCTCCTACGAGCAGTACTTC. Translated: CASSYSSRVSYEQYF.

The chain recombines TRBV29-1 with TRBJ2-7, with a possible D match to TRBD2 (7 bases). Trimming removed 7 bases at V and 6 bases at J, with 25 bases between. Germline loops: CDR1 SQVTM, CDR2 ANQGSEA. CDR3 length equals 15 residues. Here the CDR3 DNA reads TGCAGCGCTCTATGGGGGGGGCAAAGTATCCGCGAGCAGTACTTC. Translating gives CSALWGGQSIREQYF.

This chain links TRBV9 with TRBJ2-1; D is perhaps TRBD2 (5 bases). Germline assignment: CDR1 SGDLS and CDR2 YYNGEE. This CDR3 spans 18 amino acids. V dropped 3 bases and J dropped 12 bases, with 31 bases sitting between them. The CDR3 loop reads CASSAEGTGSGYGDGQFF. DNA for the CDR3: TGTGCCAGCAGCGCCGAAGGTACCGGGTCGGGGTATGGCGATGGGCAGTTCTTC.

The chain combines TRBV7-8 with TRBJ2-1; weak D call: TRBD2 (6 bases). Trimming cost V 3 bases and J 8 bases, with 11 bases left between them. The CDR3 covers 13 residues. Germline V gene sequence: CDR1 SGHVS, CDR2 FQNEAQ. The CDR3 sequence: CASSFVRRDEQFF. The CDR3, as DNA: TGTGCCAGCAGCTTCGTGCGGAGGGATGAGCAGTTCTTC. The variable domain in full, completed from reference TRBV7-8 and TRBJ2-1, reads GAGVSQSPRYKVAKRGQDVALRCDPISGHVSLFWYQQALGQGPEFLTYFQNEAQLDKSGLPSDRFFAERPEGSVSTLKIQRTQQEDSAVYLCASSFVRRDEQFFGPGTRLTVL.

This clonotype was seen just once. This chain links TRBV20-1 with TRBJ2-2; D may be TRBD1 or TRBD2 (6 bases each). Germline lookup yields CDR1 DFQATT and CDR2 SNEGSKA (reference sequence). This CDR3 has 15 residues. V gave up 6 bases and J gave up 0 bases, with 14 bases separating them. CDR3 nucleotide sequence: TGCAGTGCCCGAGGGGGGACACCGAACACCGGGGAGCTGTTTTTT. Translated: CSARGGTPNTGELFF.

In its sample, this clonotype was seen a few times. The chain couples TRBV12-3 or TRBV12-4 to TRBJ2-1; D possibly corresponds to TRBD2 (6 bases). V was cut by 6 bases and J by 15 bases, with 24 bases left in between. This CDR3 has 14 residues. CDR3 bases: TGTGCCAGCAGCACCGGGACTCAACCCTCTTTTTGGTTCTTC. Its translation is CASSTGTQPSFWFF.

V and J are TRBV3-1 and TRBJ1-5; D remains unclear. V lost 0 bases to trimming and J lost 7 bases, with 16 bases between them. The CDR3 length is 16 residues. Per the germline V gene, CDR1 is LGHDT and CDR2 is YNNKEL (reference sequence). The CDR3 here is CASSQDHGGLGQPQHF. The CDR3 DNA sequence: TGTGCCAGCAGCCAAGATCATGGTGGACTCGGGCAGCCCCAGCATTTT.

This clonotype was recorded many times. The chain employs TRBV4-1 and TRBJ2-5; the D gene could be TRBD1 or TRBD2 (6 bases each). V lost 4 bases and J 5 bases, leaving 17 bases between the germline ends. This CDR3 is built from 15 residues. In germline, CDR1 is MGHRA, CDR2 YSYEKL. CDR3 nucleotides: TGCGCCAGCAGCCCCGTGAGGGGGGATAAGGAGACCCAGTACTTC. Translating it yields CASSPVRGDKETQYF.

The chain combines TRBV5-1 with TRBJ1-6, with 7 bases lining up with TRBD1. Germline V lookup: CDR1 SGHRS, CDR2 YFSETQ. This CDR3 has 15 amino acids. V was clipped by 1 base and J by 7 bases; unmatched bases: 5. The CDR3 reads CASSLRDRVNSPLHF. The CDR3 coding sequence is TGCGCCAGCAGCTTGCGAGACAGGGTAAATTCACCCCTCCACTTT.

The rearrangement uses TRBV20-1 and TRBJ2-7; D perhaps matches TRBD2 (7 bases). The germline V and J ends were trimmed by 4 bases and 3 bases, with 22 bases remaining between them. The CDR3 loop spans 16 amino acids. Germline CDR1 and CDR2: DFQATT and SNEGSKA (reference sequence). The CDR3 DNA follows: TGCAGTGCTACCGGGGGGATAAGGGGGGGAATCTACGAGCAGTACTTC. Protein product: CSATGGIRGGIYEQYF.

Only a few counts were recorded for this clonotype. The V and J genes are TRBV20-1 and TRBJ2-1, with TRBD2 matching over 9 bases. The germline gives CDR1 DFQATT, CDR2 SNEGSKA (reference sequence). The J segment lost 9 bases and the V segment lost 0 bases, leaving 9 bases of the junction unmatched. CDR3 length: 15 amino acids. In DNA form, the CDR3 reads TGCAGTGCTAGAGATTGGGCTAGCGGGAATATTGAGCAGTTCTTC. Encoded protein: CSARDWASGNIEQFF.

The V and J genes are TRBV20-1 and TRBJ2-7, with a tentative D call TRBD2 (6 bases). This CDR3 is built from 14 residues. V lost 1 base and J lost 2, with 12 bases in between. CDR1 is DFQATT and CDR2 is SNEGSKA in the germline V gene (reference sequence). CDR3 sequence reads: CSARVGGAAYEQYF. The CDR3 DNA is TGCAGTGCTAGAGTGGGCGGGGCAGCCTACGAGCAGTACTTC.

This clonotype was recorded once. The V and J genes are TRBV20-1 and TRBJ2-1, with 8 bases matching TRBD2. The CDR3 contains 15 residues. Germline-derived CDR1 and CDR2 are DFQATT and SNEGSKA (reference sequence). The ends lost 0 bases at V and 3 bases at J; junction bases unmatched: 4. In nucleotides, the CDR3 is TGCAGTGCTAGAGATCTGGGACTAGACTACAATGAGCAGTTCTTC. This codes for CSARDLGLDYNEQFF.